This T cell receptor beta chain was sequenced in a study of regulatory T cells. Study-level points and caveats: In CD3G-deficient patients, conventional CD4+ T cells were enriched for hydrophobic CDR3 residues at positions 6 and 7.

Remarks on this clone: Its antigen is as yet unknown.

Primers: 52 TRBV forward and 13 TRBJ reverse. Using immunoSEQ multiplex PCR, the repertoire was profiled, and TCRdb retains in-frame clones only, with some absent. The sample has about 21,000 clones; approximately 91% are singletons. The CDR3 length is 14 residues. Germline CDR1 and CDR2: SGHAT and FQNNGV. The V and J ends lost 5 bases and 2 bases respectively, with 13 bases between them. Patients, 2 to 39 years old, had expanded memory T-cell proportions. The chain has TRBV11-2 and TRBJ2-7; D uncertain. The receptor's source is a child aged 10-17 years with CD3G deficiency. Sequencing used conventional CD4+ T cells sorted from blood. CDR3 sequence: CASSPKDKAYEQYF. The CDR3 nucleotides are TGTGCCAGCAGCCCTAAAGACAAGGCCTACGAGCAGTACTTC.